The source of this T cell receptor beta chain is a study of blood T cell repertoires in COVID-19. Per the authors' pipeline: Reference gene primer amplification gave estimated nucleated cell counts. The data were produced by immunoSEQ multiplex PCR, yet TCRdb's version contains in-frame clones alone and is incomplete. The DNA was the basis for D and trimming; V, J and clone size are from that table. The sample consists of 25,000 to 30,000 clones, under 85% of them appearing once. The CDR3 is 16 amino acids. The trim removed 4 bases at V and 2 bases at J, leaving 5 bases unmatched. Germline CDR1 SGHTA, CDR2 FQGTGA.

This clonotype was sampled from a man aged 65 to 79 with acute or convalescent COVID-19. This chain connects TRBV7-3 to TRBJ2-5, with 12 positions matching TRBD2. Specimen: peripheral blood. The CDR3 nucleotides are TGTGCCAGCAGCTCGGGACTAGCGGGTCCACAAGAGACCCAGTACTTC. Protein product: CASSSGLAGPQETQYF.